This section outlines one TCR beta chain sequence together with its context. The CDR3 totals 16 residues. Trimming stripped 1 base from V and 6 bases from J, with 19 bases between. The V gene's germline CDR1 is MGHRA and CDR2 YSYEKL. The data derive from a study of shared T cell receptors in the human thymus. The method was immunoSEQ multiplex PCR; TCRdb's version includes in-frame clones alone and lacks a portion of them. The data show 600,000 or so clones, more than 70% seen once. This sample was shared with a second study, whose subject was human thymus T cells. As reported in that work: Resections removed during corrective heart surgery provided the thymus tissue used. Thymic and blood repertoires seemed to favor certain V and J genes. Reports from related research described highly overlapping thymic repertoires among unrelated individuals.

Source material: thymocytes. This chain links TRBV4-1 with TRBJ2-7, with D possibly TRBD1 on 6 matching bases. This TCR came from a boy in the first two years of life with a congenital heart defect. CDR3 sequence reads: CASSQVANRVQCEQYF. The DNA of the CDR3 is TGCGCCAGCAGCCAAGTGGCCAACAGGGTGCAGTGCGAGCAGTACTTC.